This TCR beta chain comes out of a study of cytomegalovirus exposure and HLA in healthy donors listed by TCRdb under 2017. Regarding the research as a whole: An earlier analysis of approximately 600 of the donors reported about 250 Gb of sequence data and 100 million to 130 million unique TCR beta sequences from about 180 million T cells. Typing coverage differed by locus: A, B, C, DRB1 and DQB1 were typed in about 629-640 donors, DQA1 in about 560, DPA1 in around 610, and DPB1 in just under 490. Every repertoire in the discovery cohort had been generated on one and the same sequencing platform. A later analysis re-examined previously published TCR beta repertoires from 500 to 700 donors and added high-resolution HLA genotyping to investigate patterns of TCR occurrence. HLA typing covered class I and class II loci at four-digit resolution. The T cell repertoires of 666 subjects were profiled by immunosequencing and related to cytomegalovirus serostatus. Besides the first cohort of roughly 640 subjects, a separate validation cohort made up of roughly 120 different subjects was used. Genome-wide SNP genotypes for about 55% of the roughly 670 donors were used in a later genetic analysis, which treated that subset as a discovery cohort. Among around 400 genotyped donors of the cohort, an average of approximately 240,000 unique TCR beta nucleotide sequences was sequenced per donor, of which about 19% were non-productive. The study aimed to test whether cataloging public T cell receptors could reveal signatures of past pathogen exposure. Donor age, sex, ethnicity and CMV serostatus were compiled together with the repertoire data. To decide whether each TCR beta V gene segment behaved as functional or pseudogenic, an earlier analysis of some 600 of the donors relied on high-throughput TCR beta sequencing. The later analysis used no new phenotypic data to find candidate immune exposures, relying instead on TCR beta sequences and their occurrence across donors. Of the 300 to 400 genotyped donors, about 80% fell in the genetic ancestry cluster associated with self-reported Caucasian donors. Because of strong linkage in the cohort, five DR-DQ haplotypes were treated as single units for association and clustering. To predict cytomegalovirus infection status, the study brought together high-throughput TCR immunosequencing, statistical association of individual TCRs with disease status, and machine learning. An early release that covered fewer than 800 HLA-typed donors contained approximately 300 gigabases of sequencing data and roughly 84 million unique TCR sequences. Findings and caveats that apply to the study as a whole: Several of the top co-occurrence clusters appeared to be linked to parvovirus B19, influenza, CMV and Epstein-Barr virus, according to a later analysis. A group of highly shared sequence variants was considered likely to be a technical artifact of the sequencing pipeline. According to a later analysis, most CMV-associated TCR beta chains appeared to be HLA-restricted, and the HLA associations seemed to be driven largely by CMV exposure. Presence/absence analyses assumed roughly uniform sequencing depth across donors, an assumption that may not hold. Some IMGT-functional V segments, including TRBV6-2 and TRBV6-3, could not be distinguished by the 87-base-pair reads and were therefore excluded. Specific HLA alleles were associated with more than 15,000 TCR beta sequences at a false discovery rate of 0.05 in a later analysis. The study listed 164 TCR beta chains as associated with cytomegalovirus. The classifier was reported to diagnose cytomegalovirus status with high specificity and sensitivity in both the original and validation cohorts. In a later genetic analysis, a missense DCLRE1C variant was associated with V-gene and J-gene trimming of TCR beta chains, and the association was replicated in an independent cohort. According to the authors, the approach could potentially be generalized to other disease states and immunological phenotypes. In a later analysis, HLA-associated TCR beta chains were found to be more clonally expanded and to have lower generation probabilities than equally common non-associated chains. Linkage disequilibrium might explain the correlated functional status among segregating V segments, but an unknown experimental factor could not be excluded. Only TCR beta chains were sequenced in this cohort, and the absence of alpha or paired-chain data limited detectable features. CMV serostatus was the only immune exposure information available for the cohort. Compared with the approximately 600-donor mean, donors in an Asian-associated ancestry cluster had fewer N-insertions in productive TCRs, according to a later genetic analysis. Because counts were too low, about 15 rarely observed V segments, including chromosome 9 orphons, were left out of the earlier analysis of 587 of the donors. Because some donors lacked HLA typing at each locus, the association tests relied only on the typed subset. Most TCR sequences were seen in very few donors, while some public TCRs were found in many individuals. In vitro tests confirmed that a few of the cytomegalovirus-associated TCR beta chains recognize cytomegalovirus antigens. A further reported finding was that TCR beta sequences accurately predicted the HLA-A and HLA-B alleles for most subjects in the first cohort. When HLA alleles, especially DR and DQ, strongly co-occurred, attributing TCR associations to individual alleles was difficult. According to a later analysis, TCR association rates differed among HLA loci, with DRB1 alleles showing the most associated TCRs and HLA-C alleles showing the fewest. Broadly in line with IMGT annotations, most TCR beta V segments showed up in productive rearrangements about 87% or about 30% of the time in an earlier analysis of several hundred of the donors.

Libraries were prepared through the immunoSEQ multiplex PCR assay. For the multiplex PCR, a mixture combining 60 forward primers for TCR Vbeta segments and 13 reverse primers for TCR Jbeta segments was used. The CDR3 region of rearranged TCR beta genes was amplified from genomic DNA by a multiplex PCR assay. The Illumina HiSeq System was used to sequence the amplified TCR beta libraries as 87-base-pair reads. Per the original workflow: A later analysis tallied roughly 80 million unique TCR beta chains across the approximately 670 repertoires, and around 9.9 million of those chains were shared by two or more donors. Raw reads were error-corrected and collapsed into unique sequences with a nearest-neighbor algorithm that merged closely related sequences to remove PCR and sequencing errors. CDR3 sequences were aligned to IMGT reference sequences to assign V, D and J gene segments. For a sequence to be retained, at least a six-nucleotide match to both a V gene segment and a J gene segment was required. Rearrangements were classified as productive when the CDR3 lacked stop codons and remained in frame with V and J, and all other rearrangements were classified as non-productive. CDR3 was defined according to IMGT convention as the region running from the second conserved V-encoded cysteine to the conserved J-encoded phenylalanine. The earlier analysis of some 550 of the donors excluded any sequence lacking an unambiguous match to a single V gene segment. An earlier analysis of 587 of the donors classified V segments as functional when productive rearrangements were above 56.7% and as segregating when the standard deviation between donors was above 5%. A statistical classification framework was developed to diagnose cytomegalovirus status using the catalog of TCR beta chain sequences. In a later analysis, TCR nucleotide sequences were compared against IMGT/GENE-DB human TR gene sequences so that V and J genes could be assigned. A later analysis assigned CDR3 sequences and most-parsimonious VDJ recombination scenarios with the TCRdist pipeline. In a later analysis, each TCR beta chain was defined by its CDR3 amino acid sequence together with its V-gene family, and reads lacking a unique V-gene family were excluded. To address suspected cross-contamination and a sequencing artifact, a later analysis removed a few hundred highly shared, low-generation-probability nucleotide sequences. In a later analysis, a clonal expansion index for each public chain was calculated from normalized within-repertoire ranks of inferred template counts. In a later analysis, generation probabilities were computed with a VDJ recombination model fitted to out-of-frame rearrangements, and the resulting probabilities were checked against IGoR. Hypergeometric tests were used in a later analysis to score TCR-TCR, TCR-HLA and TCR-CMV co-occurrence, with a repertoire-size bias correction applied to the TCR pairs. To estimate false discovery rates, a later analysis permuted the HLA or CMV assignments 20 times. In a later analysis, co-occurring TCRs were grouped using DBSCAN, and TCRdist sequence similarity was added for clustering within HLA-allele-positive subsets. Repertoires with fewer than 30,000 or more than 120,000 public chains, plus five repertoires with anomalous nucleotide sharing, were excluded from co-occurrence clustering. In TCRdb, the immuneACCESS table is reduced to in-frame sequences with V and J assigned. These tables do not hold every clone; where another copy was compared, an unresolved V gene accounts for under half, and the others remain unexplained. V, J and clone size are those of that table, while D and trimming were read from the DNA. The sample table holds about 18,000 clones, of which about 77% were seen once. The ten largest account for 3% to 4.5% of the sample.

Only one count was recorded for this clone. Its antigen remains undetermined. Base qualities are not at hand, and no much larger clone is one base apart. The cohort consisted of 650 to 850 healthy bone marrow donors. All cohort members were sampled while nominally healthy, although unrecorded immune exposures were likely present. The donor tested CMV seronegative, placing the donor among the 350 or so seronegative members of the cohort. Every donor gave a peripheral blood sample, and the peripheral blood mononuclear cells from that sample were used for TCR beta sequencing. Genomic DNA extraction from the blood cell samples was performed with the Qiagen DNeasy Blood Extraction Kit. V was cut back by 0 bases and J by 0 bases, leaving a gap of 17 bases between them. From a lookup of the germline V gene, CDR1 and CDR2 are LGHNA and YSLEER. From the cysteine through the phenylalanine, the CDR3 covers 18 amino acids. Only the CDR3 part of the read is kept: 54 bases, read in frame from the first base.

This TCR was sampled from a man aged 18 to 29 in good health and CMV-seronegative. Sequencing input: PBMCs. The chain is made from TRBV4-3 and TRBJ1-1, with TRBD1 tentatively as D gene (6 bases match). CDR3 region: CASSQEKESPGVNTEAFF. The DNA sequence follows: TGCGCCAGCAGCCAAGAAAAAGAGTCCCCAGGGGTGAACACTGAAGCTTTCTTT.